Below, 12 T cell receptor beta chains from the same sample are listed, as sequenced in a study of T cell changes during pregnancy in multiple sclerosis. Clones were sequenced by immunoSEQ multiplex PCR, and TCRdb holds only the in-frame ones, with some missing. Found here are about 120,000 clones, about 94% of them singletons; the top ten hold roughly 1.4%. The sample in question was peripheral blood, obtained in the third trimester of pregnancy. These receptors came from a female donor with multiple sclerosis, enrolled in a pregnancy study.

The chain uses TRBV27 and TRBJ2-3; TRBD2 matches 13 bases. With 6 bases clipped from V and 5 bases from J, the junction kept 11 bases outside the gene matches. The CDR3 has 17 residues. The germline gives CDR1 MNHEY, CDR2 SMNVEV (reference sequence). DNA for the CDR3: TGTGCCAGCAGATCCTCCAGGACTAGCGGGAGAATAGATACGCAGTATTTT. This encodes CASRSSRTSGRIDTQYF.

This chain links TRBV6-5 with TRBJ2-7; D unresolved. The length of the CDR3 is 16 residues. V lost 0 bases and J lost 6, with 18 bases in between. From germline, CDR1 is MNHEY and CDR2 SVGAGI. For the CDR3, the DNA is TGTGCCAGCAGTTACTCGTTGACAACCCCGCATAGCGAGCAGTACTTC. It is translated as CASSYSLTTPHSEQYF.

This chain's CDR3 is CAISAGLLNIQYF. CDR3 bases: TGTGCCATCAGTGCGGGACTCCTAAACATTCAGTACTTC. V is TRBV10-3 and J is TRBJ2-4; the D gene is possibly TRBD2 (6 bases). From germline, CDR1 is ENHRY and CDR2 SYGVKD. With 4 bases removed from V and 6 bases from J, the gap between germline ends came to 10 bases. CDR3 length: 13 residues.

The rearrangement links TRBV6-4 to TRBJ2-6, with a tentative D call TRBD1 (5 bases). CDR3 length: 15 amino acids. Between the trimmed V and J ends, which lost 3 bases and 0 bases, there was a span of 6 bases. The germline gives CDR1 MRHNA, CDR2 SNTAGT. The CDR3 is CASSEDSSGANVLTF. CDR3 sequence (DNA): TGTGCCAGCAGTGAAGACAGCTCTGGGGCCAACGTCCTGACTTTC.

This clone came up once. The V gene is TRBV10-3, the J gene TRBJ2-7, with a weak D call TRBD1 (6 bases). The germline V gene has CDR1 ENHRY and CDR2 SYGVKD. The CDR3 spans 15 residues. Trimming left V 6 bases short and J 2 bases short, with 17 bases between. The CDR3 bases are TGTGCCATCAGGGGGGACAACTCCCAAACCTACGAGCAGTACTTC. Its translation is CAIRGDNSQTYEQYF.

V is TRBV27 and J is TRBJ1-1, with D unclear. The CDR3 is 14 amino acids. Trimming pared 1 base from V and 5 bases from J, leaving 11 bases between. CDR1 and CDR2 (germline): MNHEY, SMNVEV (reference sequence). The CDR3, as DNA: TGTGCCAGCAGTTTATTCGGCTCCAGGACTGAAGCTTTCTTT. It codes for CASSLFGSRTEAFF.

V is TRBV10-1 and J is TRBJ2-2; TRBD2 agrees at 7 bases. Germline trimming cut 8 bases from V and 0 bases from J; bases unmatched to any gene: 9. Germline lookup yields CDR1 WNHNN and CDR2 SYGVQD (reference sequence). The CDR3 is 16 amino acids. The CDR3 here is CASGGLADTNTGELFF. In DNA form, the CDR3 reads TGCGCCAGCGGAGGGCTAGCGGATACGAACACCGGGGAGCTGTTTTTT.

The gene calls are TRBV9 and TRBJ2-3; 11 nucleotides match TRBD2. This CDR3 spans 16 amino acids. Trimming removed 0 bases from V and 5 bases from J; junction bases left unmatched: 5. Germline CDR1 is SGDLS and CDR2 is YYNGEE. CDR3 sequence: CASSVDLAGGEDTQYF. Here the CDR3 DNA reads TGTGCCAGCAGCGTAGATCTAGCGGGAGGAGAAGATACGCAGTATTTT.

This chain joins TRBV30 and TRBJ1-6; maybe TRBD1 (6 bases). The CDR3 contains 14 residues. Trimming cost V 5 bases and J 7 bases, with 15 bases left between them. From germline, CDR1 is GTSNPN and CDR2 SVGIG (reference sequence). In nucleotides, the CDR3 is TGTGCCTGGGCCTTCGGACAGCCGAATTCACCCCTCCACTTT. Amino acids: CAWAFGQPNSPLHF.

This chain links TRBV19 with TRBJ1-4; D is possibly TRBD1 (6 bases). The V gene's germline CDR1 is LNHDA and CDR2 SQIVND (reference sequence). The CDR3 covers 14 residues. The V gene lost 5 bases and the J gene lost 5 bases, with 12 bases spanning the gap. This chain's CDR3 is CASSGQTLNEKLFF. The DNA of the CDR3 is TGTGCCAGTAGTGGACAGACATTAAATGAAAAACTGTTTTTT.

The J gene is TRBJ1-6, the V gene TRBV10-3, with D perhaps matching TRBD1 (5 bases). CDR1 is ENHRY and CDR2 is SYGVKD in the germline V gene. The CDR3 has 13 amino acids. Trimming took off 4 bases at V and 10 bases at J, with 11 bases between the two ends. This CDR3 is CAISAGGESPLHF. The CDR3 region has the DNA TGTGCCATCAGTGCGGGGGGGGAATCACCCCTCCACTTT.

This chain uses TRBV27 with TRBJ1-5; the D gene is possibly TRBD1 (6 bases). V lost 6 bases, J lost 1 base, and 16 bases lay in between. The CDR3 extends over 16 amino acids. Germline V gives CDR1 MNHEY, CDR2 SMNVEV (reference sequence). The CDR3 DNA reads TGTGCCAGCAGCTTTTTGGGGGCCCTAAGCAATCAGCCCCAGCATTTT. Translation gives CASSFLGALSNQPQHF.